This entry lists 21 T cell receptor beta chains sequenced from one sample in a study of blood T cells in healthy people across ages. Alongside a J-beta primer mix, a sample-barcoded 5' primer served in a second PCR lasting about 7 to 11 cycles. A single record per CDR3 protein comes from TCRdb applying MiXCR to the 5' RACE reads. The sample shows fewer than 2 million distinct CDR3 sequences, 30% to 40% of them seen only once. Input material: blood. These receptors were taken from a human donor in good health.

The rearrangement uses TRBV10-3 and TRBJ2-1; 8 positions agree with TRBD2. The CDR3 contains 16 residues. V was clipped by 2 bases and J by 5 bases; unmatched bases: 8. Per germline, CDR1 ENHRY and CDR2 SYGVKD. The DNA of the CDR3 is TGTGCCATCAGTGAGGCTAGCGGGCGGGCTAACAATGAGCAGTTCTTC. Amino acids: CAISEASGRANNEQFF.

With respect to this clonotype: The germline gene is not matched at one end of the junction; a read error may be the cause. The CDR3 reads CSTSVSGTYEQYF. CDR3 DNA sequence: TGCAGTACTAGTGTTAGCGGGACCTACGAGCAGTACTTC. This rearrangement joins TRBV20-1 to TRBJ2-7; 8 bases match TRBD2. This CDR3 spans 13 amino acids. CDR1 and CDR2 (germline): DFQATT, SNEGSKA (reference sequence).

Concerning this clonotype: A junction boundary mismatches the germline segment, possibly from a read error. The chain recombines TRBV9 with TRBJ2-1; D possibly corresponds to TRBD2 (6 bases). Germline V gives CDR1 SGDLS, CDR2 YYNGEE. The CDR3 sequence is 16 residues long. The CDR3 nucleotides read TGTGCCAGCAGCGCAAGAGCTAGCGTTGAATACAATGAGCGGTTCTTC. It yields the protein CASSARASVEYNERFF.

The V call is TRBV11-1, the J call TRBJ2-7; D perhaps matches TRBD1 (5 bases). Germline V gene lookup returns CDR1 SGHAT and CDR2 FQDESV (reference sequence). Trimming removed 10 bases from V and 0 bases from J, with 19 bases in between. This CDR3 contains 15 residues. CDR3 DNA sequence: TGTGCCACTTCCGATAGGGGAAAAGGCTCCTACGAGCAGTACTTC. This gives the protein CATSDRGKGSYEQYF.

There are a few counts of this clonotype. The gene calls are TRBV7-8 and TRBJ1-2; D gene uncertain. Trimming cost V 5 bases and J 3 bases, with 16 bases left between them. The CDR3 consists of 15 residues. Germline CDR1 is SGHVS and CDR2 is FQNEAQ. CDR3 sequence (DNA): TGTGCCAGCAGCCCCCGTGGACGTACCTACTATGGCTACACCTTC. Translating it yields CASSPRGRTYYGYTF.

J is TRBJ1-2 and V is TRBV29-1; D is ambiguous. The CDR3 runs 12 residues. Germline V lookup: CDR1 SQVTM, CDR2 ANQGSEA. Trimming took 4 bases from V and 5 from J, leaving 11 bases between them. DNA of the CDR3: TGCAGCGTTGTAAATAGTGGATATGGCTACACCTTC. Translating it yields CSVVNSGYGYTF.

This chain uses TRBV27 with TRBJ2-1; 12 bases are shared with TRBD1. The germline gives CDR1 MNHEY, CDR2 SMNVEV (reference sequence). This CDR3 is built from 14 residues. J gave up 6 bases and V 10 bases, and 7 bases lay outside the gene matches. The CDR3 protein is CAIARGQGANEQFF. DNA of the CDR3: TGTGCCATCGCCCGGGGACAGGGGGCCAATGAGCAGTTCTTC.

This chain links TRBV7-8 with TRBJ1-1; no reliable D call. The CDR3 covers 13 residues. V was trimmed by 5 bases and J by 4 bases, leaving 11 bases between them. The germline CDR1 and CDR2 sequences are SGHVS and FQNEAQ. The CDR3 here is CASSRTTVTEAFF. In nucleotides, the CDR3 is TGTGCCAGCAGCCGGACCACGGTCACTGAAGCTTTCTTT.

The chain uses TRBV6-6 and TRBJ2-3; the match to TRBD2 covers 9 bases. Germline V lookup: CDR1 MNHNY, CDR2 SVGAGI (reference sequence). The CDR3 has 16 residues. Germline trimming cut 5 bases from V and 1 base from J; bases unmatched to any gene: 7. The CDR3 nucleotides read TGTGCCAGCAGTCCCCTTTCTAGCGGGGGCACAGATACGCAGTATTTT. It encodes CASSPLSSGGTDTQYF.

This clonotype was seen only a few times. The chain couples TRBV28 to TRBJ1-2; possibly TRBD1 for D (6 bases). Trimming took 5 bases from V and 5 from J, leaving 15 bases between them. There are 14 residues in the CDR3. Germline V lookup: CDR1 MDHEN, CDR2 SYDVKM. CDR3 nucleotides: TGTGCCAGCAGTCCAACTCGGACAGCTTATGGCTACACCTTC. Amino acids: CASSPTRTAYGYTF.

The rearrangement joins TRBV4-1 to TRBJ2-4, with D perhaps TRBD2 (6 bases). The CDR3 covers 16 residues. V lost 5 bases and J 5 bases, leaving 19 bases between the germline ends. Per germline, CDR1 MGHRA and CDR2 YSYEKL. CDR3 in amino acids: CASSSPSRGAENIQYF. The CDR3 nucleotides are TGCGCCAGCAGCTCCCCTTCTCGCGGGGCCGAAAACATTCAGTACTTC.

Turning to this clonotype: A much larger clone differs from this one at a single base, so this may be a read error. The V call is TRBV9, the J call TRBJ1-1; D not certain. The CDR3 has 13 amino acids. Trimming took off 4 bases at V and 4 bases at J, with 11 bases between the two ends. The germline V gene encodes CDR1 SGDLS and CDR2 YYNGEE. This CDR3 reads CASSPREGTEAFF. The DNA for the CDR3 is TGTGCCAGCAGCCCCCGGGAGGGCACTGAAGCTTTCTTT.

The V gene is TRBV4-2, the J gene TRBJ2-3; 8 nucleotides align to TRBD2. The V gene end was trimmed by 0 bases and the J gene end by 1 base; junction bases not matched to a gene: 12. This CDR3 region has 19 residues. The germline V gene encodes CDR1 LGHNA and CDR2 YNFKEQ. The chain's CDR3 is CASSQDSSGELSGTDTQYF. The CDR3 nucleotides read TGTGCCAGCAGCCAAGACAGTAGCGGGGAACTCTCTGGCACAGATACGCAGTATTTT.

This clonotype was observed a handful of times. The chain couples TRBV10-3 to TRBJ2-7; TRBD2 aligns across 12 bases. CDR3 length: 15 residues. Germline lookup yields CDR1 ENHRY and CDR2 SYGVKD. The ends lost 6 bases at V and 3 bases at J; junction bases unmatched: 6. CDR3 bases: TGTGCCATCAGGCCCACTAGCGGGGGGTTCTACGAGCAGTACTTC. Protein product: CAIRPTSGGFYEQYF.

The rearrangement links TRBV4-1 to TRBJ2-6, with D tentatively TRBD1 or TRBD2 (6 bases each). The germline gives CDR1 MGHRA, CDR2 YSYEKL. Trimming removed 3 bases at V and 1 base at J, with 19 bases between. The CDR3 is made up of 19 amino acids. CDR3 sequence reads: CASSQTGLQGGSGANVLTF. The CDR3 DNA follows: TGCGCCAGCAGCCAGACTGGGTTACAGGGAGGATCTGGGGCCAACGTCCTGACTTTC.

The V call is TRBV3-1, the J call TRBJ2-1; D may be TRBD2 (6 bases). Trimming left V 6 bases short and J 2 bases short, with 23 bases between. CDR1 and CDR2 (germline): LGHDT, YNNKEL (reference sequence). CDR3 length: 18 amino acids. CDR3 in amino acids: CASSPPGPRRGTYNEQFF. CDR3 DNA sequence: TGTGCCAGCAGTCCGCCCGGGCCCAGGCGGGGTACCTACAATGAGCAGTTCTTC.

There are a few counts of this clonotype. The J gene is TRBJ1-1, the V gene TRBV3-1, with 7 nucleotides matching TRBD1. The CDR3 contains 13 residues. V lost 4 bases to trimming and J lost 7 bases; unmatched junction nucleotides: 6. Looked up from germline, CDR1 is LGHDT and CDR2 is YNNKEL (reference sequence). CDR3 sequence: CASSPWGTDEAFF. CDR3 nucleotides: TGTGCCAGCAGCCCATGGGGGACAGATGAAGCTTTCTTT.

The V call is TRBV5-1, the J call TRBJ1-5; tentatively, D is TRBD1 (6 bases). This CDR3 is built from 16 residues. V was pared by 4 bases and J by 0 bases, with 14 bases between. In germline, CDR1 is SGHRS, CDR2 YFSETQ. The CDR3 region has the DNA TGCGCCAGCAGCATAGGGGACAATTTTAGCAATCAGCCCCAGCATTTT. This codes for CASSIGDNFSNQPQHF.

The table lists this clonotype with a few counts. The chain is built from TRBV28 and TRBJ2-7; TRBD1 might be the D (5 bases). The germline V and J ends were trimmed by 2 bases and 6 bases, with 14 bases remaining between them. Germline values: CDR1 MDHEN, CDR2 SYDVKM. The CDR3 is made up of 14 amino acids. The CDR3 DNA sequence: TGTGCCAGCAGTTTACCCGACAGTATCGGCGAGCAGTACTTC. Its protein is CASSLPDSIGEQYF.

This chain joins TRBV12-3 or TRBV12-4 and TRBJ2-4; the D gene could be TRBD1 or TRBD2 (6 bases each). The J call may be in error: the DNA end matches TRBJ2-5 better. The length of the CDR3 is 17 residues. The CDR3 DNA reads TGTGCCAGCAGTTTTATGATGAGTCAAGGGGGGTTGGAGACCCAGTACTTC. Protein: CASSFMMSQGGLETQYF.

As concerns this clonotype: Germline is not matched at one junction end, which may reflect a read error. The rearrangement links TRBV28 to TRBJ2-7; D is undetermined. Germline V CDR1 and CDR2: MDHEN, SYDVKM. The CDR3 covers 14 residues. The CDR3 DNA reads as TGTGTCAGCAGTTTGGTAGACCTGGCCTACGAGCAGTACTTC. This encodes CVSSLVDLAYEQYF.